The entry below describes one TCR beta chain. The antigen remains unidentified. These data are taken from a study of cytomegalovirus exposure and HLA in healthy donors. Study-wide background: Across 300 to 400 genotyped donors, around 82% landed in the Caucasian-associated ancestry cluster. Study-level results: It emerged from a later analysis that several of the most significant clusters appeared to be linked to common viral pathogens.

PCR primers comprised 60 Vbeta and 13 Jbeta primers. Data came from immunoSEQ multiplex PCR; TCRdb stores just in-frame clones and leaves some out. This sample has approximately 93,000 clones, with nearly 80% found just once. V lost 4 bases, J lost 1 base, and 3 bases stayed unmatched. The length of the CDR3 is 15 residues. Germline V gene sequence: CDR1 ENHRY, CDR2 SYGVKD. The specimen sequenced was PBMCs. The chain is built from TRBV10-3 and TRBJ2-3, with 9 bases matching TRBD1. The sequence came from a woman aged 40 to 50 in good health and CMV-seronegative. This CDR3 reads CAISGGQGGTDTQYF. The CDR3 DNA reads TGTGCCATCAGTGGGGGACAGGGCGGCACAGATACGCAGTATTTT.